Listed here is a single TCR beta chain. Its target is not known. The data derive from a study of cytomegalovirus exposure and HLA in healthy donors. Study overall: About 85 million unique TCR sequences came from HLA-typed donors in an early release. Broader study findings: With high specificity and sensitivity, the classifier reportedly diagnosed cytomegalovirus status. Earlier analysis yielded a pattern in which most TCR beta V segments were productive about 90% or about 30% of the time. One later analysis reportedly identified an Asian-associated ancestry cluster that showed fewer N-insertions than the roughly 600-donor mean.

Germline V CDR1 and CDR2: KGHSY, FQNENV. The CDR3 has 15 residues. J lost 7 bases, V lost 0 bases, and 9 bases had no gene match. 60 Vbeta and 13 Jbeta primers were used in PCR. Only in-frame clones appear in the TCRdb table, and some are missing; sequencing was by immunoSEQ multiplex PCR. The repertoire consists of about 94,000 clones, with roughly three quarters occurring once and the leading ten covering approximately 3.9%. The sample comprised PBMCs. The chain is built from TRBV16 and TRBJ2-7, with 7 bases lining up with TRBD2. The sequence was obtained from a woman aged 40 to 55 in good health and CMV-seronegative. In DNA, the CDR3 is TGTGCCAGCAGCCAATCGGGGAGGGACGGTAGTGAGCAGTACTTC. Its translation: CASSQSGRDGSEQYF.